Included here is one T cell receptor (beta chain) sequence, with context. This sample includes further DNA sequences coding for the same CDR3. Time point indicated: newly diagnosed, previously untreated cHL patient sample. Newly diagnosed, untreated classical Hodgkin lymphoma PBMCs served as comparison. Sequenced by immunoSEQ multiplex PCR; TCRdb stores in-frame clones only, minus some. Here the sample spans around 27,000 clones, more than 85% being singletons. The sample is drawn from a study of PD-1 blockade in classical Hodgkin lymphoma. The sequence came from a human donor with classical Hodgkin lymphoma. Sequenced sample: peripheral blood mononuclear cells (PBMCs).

The CDR3 region has the DNA TGTGCCACCAGCAGAGATCTAGCGGGAGGGCTCGAGCAGTACTTC. Its protein is CATSRDLAGGLEQYF. This chain links TRBV15 with TRBJ2-7; 12 nucleotides match TRBD2. The CDR3 loop spans 15 amino acids. Germline-derived CDR1 and CDR2 are LNHNV and YYDKDF (reference sequence). V shed 0 bases and J 6 bases; nucleotides not matched to a gene: 3. Full variable domain (missing parts from reference TRBV15 and TRBJ2-7): DAMVIQNPRYQVTQFGKPVTLSCSQTLNHNVMYWYQQKSSQAPKLLFHYYDKDFNNEADTPDNFQSRRPNTSFCFLDIRSPGLGDTAMYLCATSRDLAGGLEQYFGPGTRLTVT.